The 20 T cell receptor beta chains reported below all come from one sample, sequenced in a study of T cells after yellow fever vaccination. MiXCR, run by TCRdb on the 5' RACE reads, gives a single entry per CDR3 protein. The sample includes a few hundred thousand distinct CDR3 sequences, 4% to 5.5% of them seen just once. The input for sequencing was PBMCs, taken 15 days after the yellow fever booster vaccination. The receptors here all came from a man aged 18 to 30 who received the YFV17D yellow fever vaccine.

This clonotype appeared many times. The chain recombines TRBV12-3 or TRBV12-4 with TRBJ2-1, with a tentative D call TRBD1 (5 bases). There are 15 residues in the CDR3. Trimming took off 4 bases at V and 5 bases at J, with 15 bases between the two ends. CDR3 nucleotide sequence: TGTGCCAGCAGTTGGTGGGGCCCCGGAGACAATGAGCAGTTCTTC. Its translation: CASSWWGPGDNEQFF.

At least ten counts were recorded for this clonotype. The gene calls are TRBV20-1 and TRBJ2-5, with TRBD2 identical over 7 bases. Germline V CDR1 and CDR2: DFQATT, SNEGSKA (reference sequence). The CDR3 length is 15 residues. The trim removed 4 bases at V and 2 bases at J, leaving 10 bases unmatched. This CDR3 is CSAISGGSTQETQYF. In nucleotides, the CDR3 is TGCAGTGCTATTTCCGGGGGGTCCACACAAGAGACCCAGTACTTC.

This clonotype was picked up many times. This chain connects TRBV7-9 to TRBJ1-1; D possibly corresponds to TRBD1 (5 bases). Germline V gives CDR1 SEHNR, CDR2 FQNEAQ (reference sequence). The CDR3 loop spans 12 amino acids. The V and J ends lost 9 bases and 1 base respectively, with 9 bases between them. For the CDR3, the DNA is TGTGCCAGTGCAGGGACGAACACTGAAGCTTTCTTT. It encodes CASAGTNTEAFF.

This clonotype appeared many times. At one end, the junction sequence differs from germline, possibly due to a read error. The CDR3 here is CASREGGGTEAFF. The CDR3 DNA reads TGTGCCAGCAGAGAAGGTGGGGGCACTGAAGCTTTCTTT. This chain links TRBV2 with TRBJ1-1; D may be TRBD1 (5 bases). The CDR3 covers 13 residues. Per germline, CDR1 SNHLY and CDR2 FYNNEI.

This clonotype showed up just a few times. V usage is TRBV3-1 and J usage is TRBJ2-7; unclear D gene. The CDR3 sequence is 13 residues long. Trimming cost V 3 bases and J 2 bases, with 8 bases left between them. Germline CDR1 and CDR2: LGHDT and YNNKEL (reference sequence). Written as DNA, the CDR3 is TGTGCCAGCAGCCATTCGGATACCTACGAGCAGTACTTC. Translating it yields CASSHSDTYEQYF.

This clonotype was counted between two and nine times. The gene calls are TRBV2 and TRBJ2-1; TRBD1 matches 9 bases. The trim removed 7 bases at V and 2 bases at J, leaving 6 bases unmatched. Germline-derived CDR1 and CDR2 are SNHLY and FYNNEI. The CDR3 is made up of 15 amino acids. CDR3 nucleotides: TGTGCCAGCATTACGGGACAGGGTCCCTACAATGAGCAGTTCTTC. Translating gives CASITGQGPYNEQFF.

The chain combines TRBV28 with TRBJ2-7, with D perhaps matching TRBD1 (6 bases). This CDR3 region has 13 residues. Trimming shortened V by 6 bases and J by 2 bases, and 11 bases separated the two germline ends. The germline V gene encodes CDR1 MDHEN and CDR2 SYDVKM. The CDR3 protein is CASSRTGTYEQYV. DNA of the CDR3: TGTGCCAGCAGCCGTACAGGGACCTACGAGCAGTACGTC.

This clonotype was seen repeatedly, ten times or more. This chain uses TRBV7-2 with TRBJ2-7; perhaps TRBD1 as D (5 bases). The CDR3 has 14 residues. Trimming left V 1 base short and J 7 bases short, with 14 bases between. Germline-derived CDR1 and CDR2 are SGHTA and FQGNSA. CDR3 region: CASSLEQGPGEQYF. DNA of the CDR3: TGTGCCAGCAGCTTAGAGCAGGGCCCTGGAGAGCAGTACTTC.

This clonotype was picked up many times. The V gene is TRBV29-1, the J gene TRBJ2-2; the match to TRBD1 covers 7 bases. This CDR3 has 15 amino acids. Germline V CDR1 and CDR2: SQVTM, ANQGSEA. V shed 4 bases and J 2 bases; nucleotides not matched to a gene: 7. For the CDR3, the DNA is TGCAGCGTTGGGACGGACAGGTTAAACACCGGGGAGCTGTTTTTT. Protein sequence: CSVGTDRLNTGELFF.

In this sample, this clonotype turned up many times. The CDR3, as DNA: TGTGCCAGCAGCTTAGTCCGAAGGGGCGGCTACGAGCAGTACTTC. It is translated as CASSLVRRGGYEQYF. The rearrangement links TRBV7-2 to TRBJ2-7; tentatively, D is TRBD1 (5 bases). Trimming took off 1 base at V and 3 bases at J, with 13 bases between the two ends. Per germline, CDR1 SGHTA and CDR2 FQGNSA. The CDR3 is made up of 15 amino acids.

The chain uses TRBV7-2 and TRBJ1-6; D gene unclear. The CDR3 has 15 residues. Germline V lookup: CDR1 SGHTA, CDR2 FQGNSA. The V and J ends lost 1 base and 7 bases respectively, with 11 bases between them. The CDR3 nucleotides are TGTGCCAGCAGCTTAGTATGGGTCTCGAATTCACCCCTCCACTTT. Its protein product is CASSLVWVSNSPLHF.

This clonotype was counted many times. The CDR3, as DNA: TGTGCCAGCAGCGGGAGTGAGACAGAGTACGAGCAGTACTTC. Amino acids: CASSGSETEYEQYF. The chain joins TRBV9 to TRBJ2-7; perhaps TRBD1 as D (5 bases). The germline V gene encodes CDR1 SGDLS and CDR2 YYNGEE. The V and J ends lost 3 bases and 4 bases respectively, with 14 bases between them. This CDR3 has 14 residues.

This clonotype occurred many times. The chain links TRBV12-3 or TRBV12-4 to TRBJ2-1; 9 bases fit TRBD2. Germline trimming cut 6 bases from V and 7 bases from J; bases unmatched to any gene: 13. The CDR3 is 16 residues long. The CDR3 region has the DNA TGTGCCAGCAGCCGAAGCGGCCTAGCGGGGTTTAATGAGCAGTTCTTC. Residues: CASSRSGLAGFNEQFF.

This rearrangement joins TRBV5-4 to TRBJ2-1; D could derive from TRBD1 or TRBD2 (5 bases each). V dropped 10 bases and J dropped 2 bases, with 22 bases sitting between them. The CDR3 has 16 residues. CDR1 is SGHNT and CDR2 is YYREEE in the germline V gene (reference sequence). The CDR3 sequence: CAVGAGTRRPYNEQFF. DNA for the CDR3: TGTGCCGTCGGAGCCGGGACCCGGCGGCCCTACAATGAGCAGTTCTTC.

This clonotype was counted many times. The chain couples TRBV7-2 to TRBJ2-5; weak D call: TRBD1 (6 bases). This CDR3 contains 14 residues. The V end lost 4 bases, the J end lost 4 bases, and 13 bases lay between the germline ends. Germline V lookup: CDR1 SGHTA, CDR2 FQGNSA. The CDR3 here is CASSSRATGETQYF. CDR3 coding DNA: TGTGCCAGCAGCTCCCGGGCGACAGGAGAGACCCAGTACTTC.

This clonotype was seen at least ten times. V and J are TRBV6-5 and TRBJ2-3; the match to TRBD1 covers 7 bases. CDR3 length equals 15 residues. With V trimmed by 6 bases and J by 4 bases, 10 bases remained unmatched. Per germline, CDR1 MNHEY and CDR2 SVGAGI. The CDR3 protein is CASSPTGQNADTQYF. The CDR3 bases are TGTGCCAGCAGCCCGACGGGACAGAACGCAGATACGCAGTATTTT.

This clonotype was detected a few times. The rearrangement links TRBV7-2 to TRBJ2-7; D is tentatively TRBD1 or TRBD2 (5 bases each). The germline CDR1 and CDR2 sequences are SGHTA and FQGNSA. V was cut by 3 bases and J by 0 bases, with 6 bases left in between. The CDR3 extends over 13 amino acids. CDR3 nucleotides: TGTGCCAGCAGCTTGGGGGACTCCTACGAGCAGTACTTC. Its translation is CASSLGDSYEQYF. Complete variable domain (other parts from reference TRBV7-2 and TRBJ2-7): GAGVSQSPSNKVTEKGKDVELRCDPISGHTALYWYRQSLGQGLEFLIYFQGNSAPDKSGLPSDRFSAERTGGSVSTLTIQRTQQEDSAVYLCASSLGDSYEQYFGPGTRLTVT.

In this sample, this clonotype turned up many times. The rearrangement links TRBV24-1 to TRBJ2-1; possible D gene TRBD1, 6 bases. CDR1 and CDR2 (germline): KGHDR, SFDVKD. The CDR3 spans 16 residues. V gave up 0 bases and J gave up 8 bases, with 16 bases separating them. CDR3 coding DNA: TGTGCCACCAGTGATTTGGCCTCCACAGGGCGAGATGAGCAGTTCTTC. This sequence encodes CATSDLASTGRDEQFF.

The sample holds many counts of this clonotype. The chain combines TRBV6-5 with TRBJ1-2; perhaps TRBD1 as D (5 bases). The CDR3 totals 13 residues. Germline V gene lookup returns CDR1 MNHEY and CDR2 SVGAGI. V lost 2 bases and J 8 bases, leaving 12 bases between the germline ends. The DNA of the CDR3 is TGTGCCAGCAGTTACCCTGGTGGGGCGGGCTACACCTTC. Its translation: CASSYPGGAGYTF.

In this sample, this clonotype turned up many times. The gene calls are TRBV18 and TRBJ1-5, with D maybe TRBD1 (5 bases). Germline CDR1 is KGHSH and CDR2 is LQKENI. The V gene lost 8 bases and the J gene lost 0 bases, with 11 bases spanning the gap. CDR3 length: 14 amino acids. CDR3 protein: CASSPRDSNQPQHF. In DNA, the CDR3 is TGTGCCAGCAGCCCCAGGGATAGCAATCAGCCCCAGCATTTT.